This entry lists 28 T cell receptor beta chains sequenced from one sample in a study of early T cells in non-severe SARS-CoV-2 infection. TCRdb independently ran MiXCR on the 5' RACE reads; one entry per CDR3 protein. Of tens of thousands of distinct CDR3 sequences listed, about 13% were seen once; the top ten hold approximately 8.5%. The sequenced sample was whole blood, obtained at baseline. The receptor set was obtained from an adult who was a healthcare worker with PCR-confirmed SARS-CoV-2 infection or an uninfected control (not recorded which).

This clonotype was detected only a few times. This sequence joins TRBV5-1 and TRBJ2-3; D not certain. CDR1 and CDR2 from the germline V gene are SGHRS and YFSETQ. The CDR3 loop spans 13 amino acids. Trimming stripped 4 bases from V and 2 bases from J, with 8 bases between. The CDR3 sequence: CASSHGSTDTQYF. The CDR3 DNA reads TGCGCCAGCAGCCACGGGTCCACAGATACGCAGTATTTT.

In DNA, the CDR3 is TGCGCCAGCAGCCCGGCCCGGACAGGGGGCCGGCTTGGGGATGAAGCTTTCTTT. It specifies CASSPARTGGRLGDEAFF. The V gene is TRBV5-1, the J gene TRBJ1-1, with 11 bases identical to TRBD1. The trim removed 4 bases at V and 7 bases at J, leaving 18 bases unmatched. This CDR3 is built from 18 residues. Germline CDR1 reads SGHRS; CDR2 reads YFSETQ.

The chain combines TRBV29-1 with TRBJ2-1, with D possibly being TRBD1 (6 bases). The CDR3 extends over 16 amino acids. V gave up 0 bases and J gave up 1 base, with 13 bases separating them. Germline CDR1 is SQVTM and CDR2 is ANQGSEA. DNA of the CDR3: TGCAGCGTTGAAGACCCGAACAGGGTTTCCTACAATGAGCAGTTCTTC. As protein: CSVEDPNRVSYNEQFF.

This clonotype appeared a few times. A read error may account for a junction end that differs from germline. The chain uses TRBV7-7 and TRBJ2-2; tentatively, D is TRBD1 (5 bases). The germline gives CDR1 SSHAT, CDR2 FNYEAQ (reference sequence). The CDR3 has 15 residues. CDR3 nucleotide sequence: TGTGCTAGCAGCTTAGCAGGGTTGGGAACCGGGGAGCTGTTTTTT. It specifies CASSLAGLGTGELFF.

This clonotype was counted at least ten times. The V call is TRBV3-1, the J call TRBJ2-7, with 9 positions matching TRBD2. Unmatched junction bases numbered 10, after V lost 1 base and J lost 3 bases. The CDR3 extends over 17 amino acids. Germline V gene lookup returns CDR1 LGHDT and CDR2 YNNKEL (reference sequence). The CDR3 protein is CASSQGIPVAGVYEQYF. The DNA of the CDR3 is TGTGCCAGCAGCCAAGGGATCCCTGTAGCGGGAGTCTACGAGCAGTACTTC.

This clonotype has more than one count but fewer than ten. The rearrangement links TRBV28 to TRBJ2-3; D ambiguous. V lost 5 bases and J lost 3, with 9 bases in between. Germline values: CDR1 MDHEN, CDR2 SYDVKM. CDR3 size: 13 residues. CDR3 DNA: TGTGCCAGCAGTGCCCCTAGGACAGATACGCAGTATTTT. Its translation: CASSAPRTDTQYF.

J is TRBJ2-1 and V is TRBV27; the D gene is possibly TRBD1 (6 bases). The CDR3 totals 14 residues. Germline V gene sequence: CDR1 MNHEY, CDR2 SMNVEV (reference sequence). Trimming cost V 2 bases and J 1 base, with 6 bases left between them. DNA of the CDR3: TGTGCCAGCAGTTTACAGGGGTCCTACAATGAGCAGTTCTTC. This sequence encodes CASSLQGSYNEQFF.

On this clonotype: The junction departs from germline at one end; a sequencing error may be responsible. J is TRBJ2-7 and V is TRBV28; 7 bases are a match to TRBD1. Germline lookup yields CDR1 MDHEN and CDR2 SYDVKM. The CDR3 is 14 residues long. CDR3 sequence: CASIPVDRSSEQYF. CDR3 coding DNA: TGTGCCAGCATTCCCGTGGACAGGTCCTCCGAGCAGTACTTC.

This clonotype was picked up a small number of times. The CDR3 nucleotides are TGCGCCAGCAGTTCATTGGGAGGCGCCTACGAGCAGTACTTC. This codes for CASSSLGGAYEQYF. This chain links TRBV5-1 with TRBJ2-7, with D perhaps matching TRBD2 (6 bases). Germline assignment: CDR1 SGHRS and CDR2 YFSETQ. The CDR3 length is 14 residues. V lost 5 bases and J lost 2, with 14 bases in between.

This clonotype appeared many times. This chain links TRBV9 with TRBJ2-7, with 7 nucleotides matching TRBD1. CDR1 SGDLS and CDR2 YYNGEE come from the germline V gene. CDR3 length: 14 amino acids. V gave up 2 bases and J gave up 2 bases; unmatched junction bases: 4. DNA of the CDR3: TGTGCCAGCAGCGTTGGGGACAGCGCCTACGAGCAGTACTTC. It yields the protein CASSVGDSAYEQYF.

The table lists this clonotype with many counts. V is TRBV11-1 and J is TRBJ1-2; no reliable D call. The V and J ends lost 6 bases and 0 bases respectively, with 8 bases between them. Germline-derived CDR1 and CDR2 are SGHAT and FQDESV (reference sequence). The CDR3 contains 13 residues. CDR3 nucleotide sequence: TGTGCCAGCAGTAAGGTGACTAACTATGGCTACACCTTC. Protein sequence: CASSKVTNYGYTF.

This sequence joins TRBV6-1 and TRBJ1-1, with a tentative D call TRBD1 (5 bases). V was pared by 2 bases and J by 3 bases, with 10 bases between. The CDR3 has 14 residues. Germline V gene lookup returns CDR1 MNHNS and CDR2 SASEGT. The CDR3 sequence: CASSEPGGYTEAFF. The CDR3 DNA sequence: TGTGCCAGCAGTGAACCCGGGGGTTACACTGAAGCTTTCTTT.

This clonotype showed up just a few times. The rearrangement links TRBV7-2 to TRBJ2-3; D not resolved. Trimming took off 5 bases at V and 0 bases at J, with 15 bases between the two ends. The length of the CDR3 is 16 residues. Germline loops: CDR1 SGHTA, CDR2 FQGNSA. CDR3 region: CASSTGSFFSTDTQYF. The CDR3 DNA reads TGTGCCAGCAGCACCGGATCCTTCTTTAGCACAGATACGCAGTATTTT. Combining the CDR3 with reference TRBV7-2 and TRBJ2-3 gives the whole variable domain GAGVSQSPSNKVTEKGKDVELRCDPISGHTALYWYRQSLGQGLEFLIYFQGNSAPDKSGLPSDRFSAERTGGSVSTLTIQRTQQEDSAVYLCASSTGSFFSTDTQYFGPGTRLTVL.

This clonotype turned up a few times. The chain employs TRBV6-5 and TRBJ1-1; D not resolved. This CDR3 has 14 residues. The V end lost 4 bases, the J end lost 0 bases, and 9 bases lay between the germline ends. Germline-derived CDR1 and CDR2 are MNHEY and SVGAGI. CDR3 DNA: TGTGCCAGCAGTTCAGCCGGGGTGAACACTGAAGCTTTCTTT. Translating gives CASSSAGVNTEAFF.

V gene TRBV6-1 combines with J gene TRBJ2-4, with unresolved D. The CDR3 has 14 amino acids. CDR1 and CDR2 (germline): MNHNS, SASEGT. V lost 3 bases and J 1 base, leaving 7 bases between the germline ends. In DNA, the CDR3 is TGTGCCAGCAGTGAGGGTTTGGCCAAAAACATTCAGTACTTC. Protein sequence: CASSEGLAKNIQYF.

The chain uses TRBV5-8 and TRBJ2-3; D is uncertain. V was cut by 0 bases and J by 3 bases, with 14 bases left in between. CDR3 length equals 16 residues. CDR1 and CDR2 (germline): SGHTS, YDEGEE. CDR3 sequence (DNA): TGTGCCAGCAGCTTGGGGGCCCCTTTAAAAACAGATACGCAGTATTTT. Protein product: CASSLGAPLKTDTQYF.

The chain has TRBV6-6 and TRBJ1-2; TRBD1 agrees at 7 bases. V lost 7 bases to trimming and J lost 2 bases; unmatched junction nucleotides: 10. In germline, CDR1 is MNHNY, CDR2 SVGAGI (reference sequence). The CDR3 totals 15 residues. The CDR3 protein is CASIRQGTENYGYTF. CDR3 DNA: TGTGCCAGCATCCGACAGGGAACTGAAAACTATGGCTACACCTTC.

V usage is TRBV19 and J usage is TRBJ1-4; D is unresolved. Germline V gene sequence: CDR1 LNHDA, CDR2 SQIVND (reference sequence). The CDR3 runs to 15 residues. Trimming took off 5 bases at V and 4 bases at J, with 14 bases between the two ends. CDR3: CASSPRTAYNEKLFF. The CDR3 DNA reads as TGTGCCAGTAGTCCTCGGACCGCCTATAATGAAAAACTGTTTTTT.

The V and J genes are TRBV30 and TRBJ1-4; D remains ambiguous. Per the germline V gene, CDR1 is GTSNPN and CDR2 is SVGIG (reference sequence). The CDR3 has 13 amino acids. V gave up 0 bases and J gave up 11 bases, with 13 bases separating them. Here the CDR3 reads CAWSVTVAGKLFF. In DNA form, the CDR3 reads TGTGCCTGGAGTGTAACGGTAGCGGGGAAACTGTTTTTT.

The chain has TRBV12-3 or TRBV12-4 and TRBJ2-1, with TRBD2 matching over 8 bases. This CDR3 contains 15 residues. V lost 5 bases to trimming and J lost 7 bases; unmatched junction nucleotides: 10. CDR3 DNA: TGTGCCAGCAGTCGACCGGGAGGGCGTGGAAATGAGCAGTTCTTC. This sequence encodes CASSRPGGRGNEQFF.

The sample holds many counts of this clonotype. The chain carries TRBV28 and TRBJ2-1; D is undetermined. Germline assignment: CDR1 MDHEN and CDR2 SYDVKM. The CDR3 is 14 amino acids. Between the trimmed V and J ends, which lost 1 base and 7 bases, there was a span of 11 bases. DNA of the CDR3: TGTGCCAGCAGTTTATTGTTGGCTCTAAATGAGCAGTTCTTC. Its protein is CASSLLLALNEQFF. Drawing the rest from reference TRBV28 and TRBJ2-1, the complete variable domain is DVKVTQSSRYLVKRTGEKVFLECVQDMDHENMFWYRQDPGLGLRLIYFSYDVKMKEKGDIPEGYSVSREKKERFSLILESASTNQTSMYLCASSLLLALNEQFFGPGTRLTVL.

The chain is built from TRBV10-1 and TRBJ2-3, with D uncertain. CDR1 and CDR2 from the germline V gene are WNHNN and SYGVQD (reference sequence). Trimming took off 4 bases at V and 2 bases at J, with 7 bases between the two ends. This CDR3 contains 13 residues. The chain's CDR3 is CASSVDTTDTQYF. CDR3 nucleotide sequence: TGCGCCAGCAGTGTTGACACCACAGATACGCAGTATTTT.

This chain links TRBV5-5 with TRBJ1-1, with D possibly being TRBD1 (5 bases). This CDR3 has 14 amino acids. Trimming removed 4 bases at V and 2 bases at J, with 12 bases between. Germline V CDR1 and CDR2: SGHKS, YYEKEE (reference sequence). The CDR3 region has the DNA TGTGCCAGCAGCCCAGGGTTGGATAACACTGAAGCTTTCTTT. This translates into CASSPGLDNTEAFF.

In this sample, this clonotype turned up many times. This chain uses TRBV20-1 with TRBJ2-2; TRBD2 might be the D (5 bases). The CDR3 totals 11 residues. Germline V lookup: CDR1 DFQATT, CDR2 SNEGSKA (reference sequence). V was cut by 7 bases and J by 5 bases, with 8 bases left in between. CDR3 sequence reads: CSVPGTGELFF. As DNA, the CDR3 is TGCAGTGTCCCGGGGACCGGGGAGCTGTTTTTT.

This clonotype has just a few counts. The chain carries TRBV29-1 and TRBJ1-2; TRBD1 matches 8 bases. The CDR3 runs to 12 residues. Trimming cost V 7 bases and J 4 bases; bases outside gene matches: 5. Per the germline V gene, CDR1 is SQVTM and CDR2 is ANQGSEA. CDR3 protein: CSATGTGYGYTF. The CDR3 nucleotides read TGCAGCGCAACCGGGACAGGCTATGGCTACACCTTC.

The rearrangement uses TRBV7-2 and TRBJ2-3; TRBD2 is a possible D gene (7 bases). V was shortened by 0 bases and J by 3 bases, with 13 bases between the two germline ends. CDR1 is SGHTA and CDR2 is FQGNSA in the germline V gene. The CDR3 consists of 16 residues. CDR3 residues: CASSLAGGLQTDTQYF. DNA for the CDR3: TGTGCCAGCAGCTTAGCGGGGGGGCTCCAAACAGATACGCAGTATTTT.

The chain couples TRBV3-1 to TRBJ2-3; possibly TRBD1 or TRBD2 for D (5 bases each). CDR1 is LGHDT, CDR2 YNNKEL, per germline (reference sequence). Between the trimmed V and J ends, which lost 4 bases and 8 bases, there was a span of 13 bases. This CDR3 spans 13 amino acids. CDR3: CASSPQAGGTQYF. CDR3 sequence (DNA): TGTGCCAGCAGCCCACAGGCGGGCGGTACGCAGTATTTT.

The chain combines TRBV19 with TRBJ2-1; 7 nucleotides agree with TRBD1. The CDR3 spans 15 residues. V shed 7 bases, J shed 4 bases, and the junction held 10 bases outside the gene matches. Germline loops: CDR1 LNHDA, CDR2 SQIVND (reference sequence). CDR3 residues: CASTPWGQNYNEQFF. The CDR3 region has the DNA TGTGCCAGTACCCCCTGGGGACAGAATTACAATGAGCAGTTCTTC.